The clone carrying this TCR beta chain was picked up a small number of times. Its specificity is not known. Germline assignment: CDR1 SEHNR and CDR2 FQNEAQ (reference sequence). The CDR3 is made up of 15 amino acids. V was pared by 4 bases and J by 7 bases, with 10 bases of the junction left unmatched. From the 5' RACE reads, TCRdb called clonotypes with MiXCR, one entry per CDR3 protein. The sample records hundreds of thousands of distinct CDR3 sequences, roughly 17% being singletons. The source of the sample is a study of T-cell memory formation after mild COVID-19. About the study: Clusters of TCRs were largely donor specific.

Findings and limits, study-wide: A balance of CD4 and CD8 characterized clones contracting day 15 to 85, whereas later expanders leaned CD4+.

Sequenced input: PBMCs or a T cell subset sorted from them (not recorded which). The source is an adult woman who had mild COVID-19 (a few samples of this study predate the infection). Cell type and time point are not known. The rearrangement links TRBV7-9 to TRBJ2-1; TRBD1 aligns across 7 bases. CDR3 nucleotide sequence: TGTGCCAGCAGCTCCCTCCGTCGACAGGGTAATGAGCAGTTCTTC. Translation: CASSSLRRQGNEQFF.